This TCR beta chain was sequenced during a study of blood T cells in healthy people across ages. Of note for this clonotype: The target antigen is unknown.

Findings and caveats of the study: Relative to aged donors, long-lived donors carried more naive CD4+ cells and displayed higher diversity.

It was with a sample-barcoded 5' primer and a J-beta primer mix that a second PCR of roughly 7 to 12 cycles was run. TCRdb re-analysed the 5' RACE reads in MiXCR, keeping a single row per CDR3 protein. The sample records 1,500,000 or so distinct CDR3 sequences, approximately 59% being singletons. Every sample gave at least 5.5 micrograms of total RNA when it was extracted. Germline V gives CDR1 MGHRA, CDR2 YSYEKL. This CDR3 spans 16 amino acids. After removal of 4 bases from V and 0 bases from J, the junction contained 8 bases not matched to a gene. This receptor was taken from a man aged 18 to 30 in good health. Sequenced input: blood. The chain has TRBV4-1 and TRBJ2-7; 8 bases fit TRBD1. CDR3 residues: CASSPLDRGISYEQYF. CDR3 coding DNA: TGCGCCAGCAGCCCCTTAGACAGGGGAATCTCCTACGAGCAGTACTTC.